A selection of T cell receptor beta chains follows, all from one sample in a study of blood T cells in healthy people across ages. TCRdb fed the 5' RACE reads into MiXCR, producing one record per CDR3 protein. The sample has fewer than 800,000 distinct CDR3 sequences, around 45% seen once. Specimen: blood. These TCRs come from a woman aged 55-70 years in good health. CDR3s include the opening cysteine and the closing phenylalanine or tryptophan. The D gene is left open where the match is weak. Not every row has a clone size; where given, it reads once, few, many or a size class.

d_call	clone_size	v_call	j_call	cdr3_nt	cdr3_aa
.	few	TRBV20-1	TRBJ2-7	TGCAGTGCTAGAGATAGCCTTGGAGGACAGTACTTC	CSARDSLGGQYF
.	few	TRBV7-8	TRBJ2-1	TGTGCCAGCAGCTCTTTACTAGGAGGATCCTACAATGAGCAGTTCTTC	CASSSLLGGSYNEQFF
.	many	TRBV12-3/TRBV12-4	TRBJ1-2	TGTGCCAGCAGCATTGGACTGAACCTCTATGGCTACACCTTC	CASSIGLNLYGYTF
.	.	TRBV4-3	TRBJ1-5	TGCGCCAGCAGCCAAGATGTGGGGGGACAGCCCCAGCATTTT	CASSQDVGGQPQHF
TRBD2	few	TRBV20-1	TRBJ2-7	TGCAGTGCTCCACAACTAGCGGGAGTCGCAGAGCAGTACTTC	CSAPQLAGVAEQYF
.	few	TRBV7-3	TRBJ2-5	TGTGCCAGCAGCTTACCGGCCGGGCAGCAGTACTTC	CASSLPAGQQYF
.	.	TRBV12-3/TRBV12-4	TRBJ2-7	TGTGCCAGCAGTCCGTCTCCCGTTCATGAGCAGTACTTC	CASSPSPVHEQYF
.	.	TRBV30	TRBJ1-5	TGTGCCTGGAGTTCCGAACAGGGATATCAGCCCCAGCATTTT	CAWSSEQGYQPQHF
.	.	TRBV20-1	TRBJ1-1	TGCAGTGCCACCACCGTCGTGAACACTGAAGCTTTCTTT	CSATTVVNTEAFF
.	.	TRBV3-1	TRBJ1-5	TGTGCCAGCAGCCAGCTACCGTTGATAGGGAATAGCAATCAGCCCCAGCATTTT	CASSQLPLIGNSNQPQHF
.	few	TRBV11-2	TRBJ2-7	TGTGCCAGCAGCTTAGAGTCAGGGCGGCGCGAGCAGTACTTC	CASSLESGRREQYF
TRBD2	.	TRBV3-1	TRBJ2-1	TGTGCCAGCAGCCAAGATAAGGGCGGGCTAGCGGGATACAATGAGCAGTTCTTC	CASSQDKGGLAGYNEQFF
TRBD1	few	TRBV20-1	TRBJ2-7	TGCAGTGCCACAGGACAGGGGATTCACGAGCAGTACTTC	CSATGQGIHEQYF
.	once	TRBV7-3	TRBJ2-1	TGTGCCAGCAGCTTCCCCCCCGGCCAAGGGTTCTACAATGAGCAGTTCTTC	CASSFPPGQGFYNEQFF
.	.	TRBV10-3	TRBJ1-1	TGTGCCATCTCCGAATACCCGAACACTGAAGCTTTCTTT	CAISEYPNTEAFF
TRBD2	.	TRBV18	TRBJ2-7	TGTGCCAGCTCACCAATGACTAGCGGGAGGAAGGAGCAGTACTTC	CASSPMTSGRKEQYF
.	.	TRBV7-9	TRBJ2-5	TGTGCCAGCAGCTTAGCGGCACCCCAAGAGACCCAGTACTTC	CASSLAAPQETQYF
.	.	TRBV20-1	TRBJ1-4	TGCAGTGCTAGAGTACTCGGGGGGCCTACTAATGAAAAACTGTTTTTT	CSARVLGGPTNEKLFF
TRBD1	.	TRBV7-2	TRBJ2-6	TGTGCCAGCAGCTCAGGACAGGGGCGATCTGGGGCCAACGTCCTGACTTTC	CASSSGQGRSGANVLTF
.	.	TRBV7-6	TRBJ1-1	TGTGCCAGCAGCTTAGTCCCCTCTCGGACGGGGAACACTGAAGCTTTCTTT	CASSLVPSRTGNTEAFF
TRBD2	few	TRBV12-3/TRBV12-4	TRBJ2-1	TGTGCCAGCAGTTTAAACGGGGAGGGTGAGCAGTTCTTC	CASSLNGEGEQFF
.	.	TRBV5-1	TRBJ1-3	TGCGCCAGCAGGACAGACTCTGGAAACACCATATATTTT	CASRTDSGNTIYF
TRBD1	.	TRBV3-1	TRBJ2-7	TGTGCCAGCAGCCAAGCAGGAACAGGGGGCATCTACGAGCAGTACTTC	CASSQAGTGGIYEQYF
TRBD2	.	TRBV29-1	TRBJ2-5	TGCAGCGTGGCCGCCGGGGTAGCGGGAGGGTACTTC	CSVAAGVAGGYF
TRBD1	.	TRBV5-4	TRBJ2-7	TGTGCCAGCAGCTCGGACAGGGGGCGTGAGCAGTACTTC	CASSSDRGREQYF
.	.	TRBV7-6	TRBJ1-1	TGTGCCAGCAGCTTAGGTGGGGTCCCTGAAGCTTTCTTT	CASSLGGVPEAFF
.	.	TRBV10-3	TRBJ2-7	TGTGCCATCGGTGGACCCTACGAGCAGTACTTC	CAIGGPYEQYF
.	many	TRBV7-9	TRBJ1-2	TGTGCCAGCAGCCTTGGGGGGAGCAACTATGGCTACACCTTC	CASSLGGSNYGYTF
TRBD1	few	TRBV20-1	TRBJ1-5	TGCAGTGCTCTACAGGGGGGCCCTAGGGATCAGCCCCAGCATTTT	CSALQGGPRDQPQHF